What follows are 23 T cell receptor beta chains derived from one specimen sequenced in a study of Tregs in tolerant kidney transplant recipients. This table comes from immunoSEQ multiplex PCR, and its TCRdb copy is limited to in-frame clones, with some not included. The table records some 110,000 clones, 92% of them present only once. The sequenced sample was CD4+ T cells from blood. These receptors were collected from a human donor in good health.

For the CDR3, the DNA is TGTGCCAGCAGTCTAGCGGGAGCGAACTACAATGAGCAGTTCTTC. Protein sequence: CASSLAGANYNEQFF. V is TRBV6-1 and J is TRBJ2-1, with TRBD2 matching 10 bases. Germline V gene sequence: CDR1 MNHNS, CDR2 SASEGT. V was clipped by 5 bases and J by 3 bases; unmatched bases: 4. This CDR3 spans 15 amino acids.

The chain combines TRBV27 with TRBJ2-5; possibly TRBD2 for D (5 bases). The germline V gene encodes CDR1 MNHEY and CDR2 SMNVEV (reference sequence). Trimming took 0 bases from V and 1 from J, leaving 12 bases between them. This CDR3 contains 16 residues. The CDR3 DNA follows: TGTGCCAGCAGTTTATCGAGCGGTATTGGCCAAGAGACCCAGTACTTC. Translating it yields CASSLSSGIGQETQYF.

The chain combines TRBV19 with TRBJ1-1; the match to TRBD1 covers 10 bases. J was trimmed by 5 bases and V by 8 bases; bases with no gene match: 8. The germline V gene has CDR1 LNHDA and CDR2 SQIVND (reference sequence). CDR3 length equals 14 residues. CDR3 coding DNA: TGTGCCAGTGTATTGGACAGGGGGAGGACTGAAGCTTTCTTT. Protein product: CASVLDRGRTEAFF.

The J gene is TRBJ1-5, the V gene TRBV9; possible D gene TRBD1, 5 bases. Germline-derived CDR1 and CDR2 are SGDLS and YYNGEE. The ends were cut back, 2 bases at V and 1 base at J, with 10 bases in the middle. The CDR3 is 15 residues long. The DNA for the CDR3 is TGTGCCAGCAGCGTTGAGGGGCTGAGCAATCAGCCCCAGCATTTT. This codes for CASSVEGLSNQPQHF.

J is TRBJ2-7 and V is TRBV30; perhaps TRBD1 as D (6 bases). This CDR3 comprises 12 residues. Germline V lookup: CDR1 GTSNPN, CDR2 SVGIG (reference sequence). V was clipped by 5 bases and J by 5 bases, with 13 bases between them. The CDR3 sequence: CAWVRGTHEQYF. The CDR3 DNA reads as TGTGCCTGGGTCAGGGGTACCCACGAGCAGTACTTC.

This chain joins TRBV2 and TRBJ1-5, with TRBD1 matching 9 bases. The CDR3 has 14 amino acids. Germline V gene data show CDR1 as SNHLY and CDR2 as FYNNEI. J was trimmed by 7 bases and V by 7 bases; bases with no gene match: 8. CDR3 nucleotide sequence: TGTGCCAGCAACGTCGGACAGGGGTGGCAGCCCCAGCATTTT. It translates to CASNVGQGWQPQHF.

The genes are TRBV6-1 and TRBJ2-5; possible D gene TRBD1, 6 bases. This CDR3 is built from 17 residues. Germline V gives CDR1 MNHNS, CDR2 SASEGT. The V end was cut by 2 bases, the J end by 5 bases, with 21 bases between. The CDR3 DNA is TGTGCCAGCAGTGAAAATATTGGGGGCAGGGGCAGGGAGACCCAGTACTTC. Its translation is CASSENIGGRGRETQYF.

The chain links TRBV10-3 to TRBJ2-7, with D unresolved. Germline V gives CDR1 ENHRY, CDR2 SYGVKD. V was pared by 2 bases and J by 4 bases, with 15 bases between. CDR3 length: 15 amino acids. The CDR3 DNA sequence: TGTGCCATCAGTGAGATAGGGCAGGCTGCATACGAGCAGTACTTC. This translates into CAISEIGQAAYEQYF.

The chain has TRBV7-6 and TRBJ2-2; D gene unclear. Trimming shortened V by 4 bases and J by 1 base, and 22 bases separated the two germline ends. Germline CDR1 is SGHVS and CDR2 is FNYEAQ. CDR3 length: 19 residues. Written as DNA, the CDR3 is TGTGCCAGCAGCTCGTCTGTCCCTCTGGTACTCGTGAACACCGGGGAGCTGTTTTTT. Translated: CASSSSVPLVLVNTGELFF.

The chain uses TRBV11-2 and TRBJ2-7; D call uncertain. V was trimmed by 5 bases and J by 4 bases, leaving 18 bases between them. Per the germline V gene, CDR1 is SGHAT and CDR2 is FQNNGV. This CDR3 contains 15 residues. In nucleotides, the CDR3 is TGTGCCAGCAGCCAGATAGGGCAGGACGTATACGAGCAGTACTTC. This translates into CASSQIGQDVYEQYF.

The chain links TRBV5-1 to TRBJ1-1; 8 bases match TRBD1. Germline loops: CDR1 SGHRS, CDR2 YFSETQ. The V segment lost 8 bases and the J segment 1 base; nucleotides outside the gene matches: 10. This CDR3 spans 15 amino acids. In DNA form, the CDR3 reads TGCGCCAGGGAGACAGGGGTTGCCCGGAACACTGAAGCTTTCTTT. The encoded protein is CARETGVARNTEAFF. The full variable domain, rest sourced from reference TRBV5-1 and TRBJ1-1, is KAGVTQTPRYLIKTRGQQVTLSCSPISGHRSVSWYQQTPGQGLQFLFEYFSETQRNKGNFPGRFSGRQFSNSRSEMNVSTLELGDSALYLCARETGVARNTEAFFGQGTRLTVV.

The V gene is TRBV4-1, the J gene TRBJ2-3; D is ambiguous. This CDR3 has 14 residues. The V gene's germline CDR1 is MGHRA and CDR2 YSYEKL. V lost 3 bases and J 2 bases, leaving 9 bases between the germline ends. This chain's CDR3 is CASSQKLDTDTQYF. CDR3 bases: TGCGCCAGCAGCCAGAAGCTTGACACAGATACGCAGTATTTT.

The chain combines TRBV15 with TRBJ1-1; a possible D gene is TRBD1 (5 bases). V gave up 2 bases and J gave up 4 bases, with 14 bases separating them. CDR3 length: 15 amino acids. The germline CDR1 and CDR2 sequences are LNHNV and YYDKDF (reference sequence). The CDR3 region has the DNA TGTGCCACCAGCAGACTACTGGGGGTCGGCACTGAAGCTTTCTTT. Translated, it gives CATSRLLGVGTEAFF.

The chain links TRBV5-1 to TRBJ2-6; unclear D gene. V lost 7 bases and J lost 1, with 9 bases in between. Germline CDR1 and CDR2: SGHRS and YFSETQ. This CDR3 spans 14 amino acids. The CDR3 DNA is TGCGCCAGCGGTGCAGAATCTGGGGCCAACGTCCTGACTTTC. This translates into CASGAESGANVLTF.

The rearrangement links TRBV4-2 to TRBJ1-4; D gene uncertain. The CDR3 sequence is 14 residues long. V lost 1 base and J lost 7, with 10 bases in between. Germline V lookup: CDR1 LGHNA, CDR2 YNFKEQ. The CDR3 nucleotides are TGTGCCAGCAGCCAAGCGTGGACTGTTGAAAAACTGTTTTTT. As protein: CASSQAWTVEKLFF.

V usage is TRBV6-1 and J usage is TRBJ1-2; tentatively, D is TRBD1 (5 bases). This CDR3 has 11 residues. Germline lookup yields CDR1 MNHNS and CDR2 SASEGT. Trimming cost V 8 bases and J 3 bases, with 7 bases left between them. The CDR3 region is CASDSHYGYTF. The CDR3 region has the DNA TGTGCCAGCGACAGCCACTATGGCTACACCTTC.

This chain joins TRBV11-2 and TRBJ2-5; possibly TRBD2 for D (6 bases). The germline V gene encodes CDR1 SGHAT and CDR2 FQNNGV. This CDR3 has 15 amino acids. Trimming cost V 4 bases and J 4 bases, with 16 bases left between them. Here the CDR3 DNA reads TGTGCCAGCAGCTCCCAAAGGAGGGGAGGAGAGACCCAGTACTTC. Protein product: CASSSQRRGGETQYF.

The V call is TRBV5-5, the J call TRBJ1-1; 9 bases align to TRBD1. The germline CDR1 and CDR2 sequences are SGHKS and YYEKEE (reference sequence). CDR3 length equals 14 residues. The V segment lost 4 bases and the J segment 5 bases; nucleotides outside the gene matches: 6. CDR3 bases: TGTGCCAGCAGCCCGGGACAGGGATGGACTGAAGCTTTCTTT. Its protein is CASSPGQGWTEAFF.

The chain is built from TRBV15 and TRBJ1-1, with no clear D. CDR3 length equals 13 residues. V lost 7 bases, J lost 0 bases, and 9 bases lay in between. Germline V gene sequence: CDR1 LNHNV, CDR2 YYDKDF (reference sequence). The CDR3 nucleotides read TGTGCCACCAAAGAGGGCATGAACACTGAAGCTTTCTTT. It is translated as CATKEGMNTEAFF.

This sequence joins TRBV2 and TRBJ2-2, with a tentative D call TRBD1 (6 bases). Germline lookup yields CDR1 SNHLY and CDR2 FYNNEI. The CDR3 runs to 15 residues. The ends were cut back, 5 bases at V and 7 bases at J, with 17 bases in the middle. CDR3 bases: TGTGCCAGCAGTTATCAGGGGCCCGTCAACGGGGAGCTGTTTTTT. Translation: CASSYQGPVNGELFF.

V and J are TRBV7-9 and TRBJ1-4, with D maybe TRBD1 (5 bases). The germline CDR1 and CDR2 sequences are SEHNR and FQNEAQ (reference sequence). The CDR3 covers 12 residues. Trimming pared 10 bases from V and 7 bases from J, leaving 13 bases between. CDR3 nucleotides: TGTGCCACCTCAAGGGACCCTGAAAAACTGTTTTTT. This encodes CATSRDPEKLFF. Full variable domain (rest looked up from reference TRBV7-9 and TRBJ1-4): DTGVSQNPRHKITKRGQNVTFRCDPISEHNRLYWYRQTLGQGPEFLTYFQNEAQLEKSRLLSDRFSAERPKGSFSTLEIQRTEQGDSAMYLCATSRDPEKLFFGSGTQLSVL.

V is TRBV10-3 and J is TRBJ2-6; D is ambiguous. The V and J ends lost 2 bases and 14 bases respectively, with 13 bases between them. This CDR3 is built from 13 residues. From germline, CDR1 is ENHRY and CDR2 SYGVKD. CDR3: CAISEEEASLLTF. The CDR3 DNA is TGTGCCATCAGTGAGGAGGAAGCCAGCCTCCTGACTTTC.

V is TRBV7-8 and J is TRBJ2-2; weak D call: TRBD2 (6 bases). The germline CDR1 and CDR2 sequences are SGHVS and FQNEAQ. The CDR3 sequence is 15 residues long. The germline V and J ends were trimmed by 1 base and 1 base, with 7 bases remaining between them. The CDR3 DNA is TGTGCCAGCAGCTTAGTCGGGGGGAACACCGGGGAGCTGTTTTTT. It is translated as CASSLVGGNTGELFF.